This TCR beta chain emerged from a study of T-cell reconstitution after alpha-beta-depleted transplantation in children (dated by TCRdb to 2016 to 2017). In terms of the full investigation: Using TCR repertoire profiling, the study quantitatively followed how T-cell immune reconstitution unfolded in children after TCRalphabeta/CD19-depleted allogeneic hematopoietic cell transplantation.

CDR1 and CDR2 are drawn from the germline V gene: MNHEY, SVGAGI. The CDR3 measures 15 amino acids from cysteine to phenylalanine. The read is trimmed to its CDR3 DNA, 45 bases read in frame from base 1. Trimming removed 2 bases from V and 0 bases from J, leaving 5 bases between the germline ends. Ten or more counts support this clonotype. The specificity of this receptor is unknown. No base-level quality is on record; no much larger clone is a single base apart. Libraries came from PCR. Sequencing used an Illumina HiSeq 2500. TCR library preparation used molecular barcoding, with unique molecular identifiers applied to normalize quantification of the TCRbeta repertoire. TCRdb's own reprocessing of the public reads used fastp at Q25 and MiXCR and kept productive beta chains. Identical CDR3 proteins give one entry, which carries the most common genes and DNA. This sample lists about 360,000 distinct CDR3 sequences; roughly 15% were detected once. The leading ten clones occupy over 3.5% of the sample.

This sample comprised PBMCs, obtained from the stem cell graft. The rearranged chain carries TRBV6-5 and TRBJ2-6; the D gene lacks a confident call. This TCR came from a human donor who donated a stem cell graft to a child with Fanconi anemia. CDR3 protein: CASSYDHSGANVLTF. The nucleotides read TGTGCCAGCAGTTACGACCACTCTGGGGCCAACGTCCTGACTTTC.